The 20 T cell receptor beta chains listed next were all sequenced from one sample in a study of shared clonotypes between healthy human individuals. Sequenced by immunoSEQ multiplex PCR; TCRdb stores in-frame clones only, minus some. The sample contains some 2,000,000 clones, 95% of which appear only once. The sample was naive CD4+ T cells sorted from blood. Subset described: CD45RA+ positively selected. Receptors were obtained from a man aged 18 to 30 in good health.

This chain uses TRBV6-5 with TRBJ1-2; the D is unclear. Trimming stripped 3 bases from V and 4 bases from J, with 15 bases between. Germline V gene data show CDR1 as MNHEY and CDR2 as SVGAGI. CDR3 length equals 15 residues. The CDR3 protein is CASSYGSASTYGYTF. The CDR3 nucleotides are TGTGCCAGCAGTTATGGCTCAGCAAGTACCTATGGCTACACCTTC.

About this clone itself: Other DNA sequences from this sample encode an identical CDR3 as well. This sequence joins TRBV30 and TRBJ2-3; 14 bases line up with TRBD2. The CDR3 has 14 residues. Germline V gene sequence: CDR1 GTSNPN, CDR2 SVGIG (reference sequence). V dropped 5 bases and J dropped 6; count of bases not matched to a gene: 4. This CDR3 is CAWGLAGGPDTQYF. CDR3 DNA sequence: TGTGCCTGGGGACTAGCGGGGGGACCCGATACGCAGTATTTT.

The gene calls are TRBV6-4 and TRBJ1-6; D unresolved. The CDR3 is made up of 13 amino acids. V gave up 2 bases and J gave up 7 bases, with 6 bases separating them. The germline CDR1 and CDR2 sequences are MRHNA and SNTAGT. Here the CDR3 reads CASSDTTNSPLHF. The CDR3 DNA sequence: TGTGCCAGCAGTGACACGACCAATTCACCCCTCCACTTT.

The chain carries TRBV2 and TRBJ1-6; 7 bases are shared with TRBD1. The CDR3 sequence is 15 residues long. Germline values: CDR1 SNHLY, CDR2 FYNNEI. With V trimmed by 4 bases and J by 7 bases, 7 bases remained unmatched. The CDR3 spells CASSAEGDRNSPLHF. The CDR3 DNA reads as TGTGCCAGCAGTGCAGAAGGGGACAGAAATTCACCCCTCCACTTT.

The rearrangement joins TRBV19 to TRBJ2-7; D is unresolved. The V end lost 8 bases, the J end lost 4 bases, and 21 bases lay between the germline ends. The length of the CDR3 is 15 residues. Germline lookup yields CDR1 LNHDA and CDR2 SQIVND (reference sequence). The CDR3, as DNA: TGTGCCAGTCTGAAAACCGGGCCAAGACGTTACGAGCAGTACTTC. Its translation is CASLKTGPRRYEQYF.

V gene TRBV5-8 combines with J gene TRBJ2-5; TRBD2 might be the D (7 bases). Trimming shortened V by 4 bases and J by 6 bases, and 19 bases separated the two germline ends. CDR1 is SGHTS and CDR2 is YDEGEE in the germline V gene. This CDR3 comprises 15 residues. The CDR3 loop reads CASSPLGGARKTQYF. In DNA form, the CDR3 reads TGTGCCAGCAGCCCCCTGGGGGGGGCCAGAAAGACCCAGTACTTC.

Details on this clone: The sample carries other DNA sequences with the same CDR3. The V gene is TRBV7-9, the J gene TRBJ1-1; 9 bases are shared with TRBD1. J was trimmed by 3 bases and V by 5 bases; bases with no gene match: 4. The CDR3 is 14 residues long. The germline CDR1 and CDR2 sequences are SEHNR and FQNEAQ (reference sequence). This chain's CDR3 is CASSLGQGDTEAFF. CDR3 DNA sequence: TGTGCCAGCAGCCTGGGACAGGGTGACACTGAAGCTTTCTTT.

The rearrangement links TRBV7-3 to TRBJ1-4, with 8 positions matching TRBD1. The J segment lost 8 bases and the V segment lost 4 bases, leaving 9 bases of the junction unmatched. The CDR3 consists of 15 residues. The germline V gene encodes CDR1 SGHTA and CDR2 FQGTGA. The CDR3 DNA follows: TGTGCCAGCAGCTCGCTCGGACAGGGCGCGGAAAAACTGTTTTTT. This sequence encodes CASSSLGQGAEKLFF.

The chain combines TRBV9 with TRBJ1-2, with TRBD1 matching over 7 bases. Losses at the gene ends were 2 bases for V and 4 bases for J; bases not matched to a gene: 8. The V gene's germline CDR1 is SGDLS and CDR2 YYNGEE. This CDR3 has 15 residues. This CDR3 is CASSVNGQASYGYTF. In DNA, the CDR3 is TGTGCCAGCAGCGTCAATGGACAGGCATCCTATGGCTACACCTTC.

This clone was seen once. The rearrangement uses TRBV11-3 and TRBJ2-1; 11 positions match TRBD1. Losses at the gene ends were 5 bases for V and 9 bases for J; bases not matched to a gene: 3. Germline V gene data show CDR1 as SGHNT and CDR2 as YENEEA. This CDR3 is 13 amino acids long. The CDR3 region is CASSPGQGAEQFF. In DNA, the CDR3 is TGTGCCAGCAGCCCTGGACAGGGGGCTGAGCAGTTCTTC.

The rearrangement uses TRBV10-3 and TRBJ2-1; TRBD1 matches 9 bases. CDR3 length: 15 amino acids. Trimming removed 6 bases from V and 2 bases from J; junction bases left unmatched: 5. Germline CDR1 ENHRY, CDR2 SYGVKD. CDR3 DNA sequence: TGTGCCATCAGCGACCGACAGGGGGCCTACAATGAGCAGTTCTTC. Translation: CAISDRQGAYNEQFF.

J is TRBJ2-7 and V is TRBV11-2; D is perhaps TRBD2 (5 bases). V was shortened by 5 bases and J by 0 bases, with 11 bases between the two germline ends. Germline loops: CDR1 SGHAT, CDR2 FQNNGV. The CDR3 covers 14 residues. CDR3 residues: CASSVARDSYEQYF. As DNA, the CDR3 is TGTGCCAGCAGCGTGGCTCGGGACTCCTACGAGCAGTACTTC.

As concerns this clone: This same CDR3 is encoded by further DNA sequences in the sample. CDR3 sequence: CASSLPGDYGYTF. CDR3 coding DNA: TGCGCCAGCAGCTTACCGGGAGACTATGGCTACACCTTC. J is TRBJ1-2 and V is TRBV5-1; D is unclear. CDR3 length: 13 residues. Germline V gene lookup returns CDR1 SGHRS and CDR2 YFSETQ. V lost 2 bases and J lost 3, with 8 bases in between.

With regard to this clone: The sample carries other DNA sequences with the same CDR3. The chain is built from TRBV4-3 and TRBJ2-2, with 9 bases identical to TRBD2. The CDR3 has 16 residues. The trim removed 3 bases at V and 2 bases at J, leaving 4 bases unmatched. The germline gives CDR1 LGHNA, CDR2 YSLEER. The CDR3 region is CASSQQTSGNTGELFF. In DNA, the CDR3 is TGCGCCAGCAGCCAGCAGACTAGCGGCAACACCGGGGAGCTGTTTTTT.

The rearrangement uses TRBV6-1 and TRBJ2-7; no reliable D call. The CDR3 contains 16 residues. The germline CDR1 and CDR2 sequences are MNHNS and SASEGT. V dropped 2 bases and J dropped 0 bases, with 14 bases sitting between them. CDR3 region: CASSERAGKSSYEQYF. In nucleotides, the CDR3 is TGTGCCAGCAGTGAAAGGGCAGGCAAGAGCTCCTACGAGCAGTACTTC.

This chain joins TRBV30 and TRBJ1-2; D gene ambiguous. The germline V gene encodes CDR1 GTSNPN and CDR2 SVGIG (reference sequence). V dropped 2 bases and J dropped 7 bases, with 11 bases sitting between them. The CDR3 contains 12 residues. The CDR3 reads CAWSLSGTGYTF. The CDR3, as DNA: TGTGCCTGGAGTCTCTCCGGTACTGGCTACACCTTC.

The genes are TRBV5-8 and TRBJ2-1, with 10 bases matching TRBD1. The germline CDR1 and CDR2 sequences are SGHTS and YDEGEE. This CDR3 is built from 16 residues. The junction had 8 bases not matched to a gene; V was cut back by 4 bases and J by 4 bases. CDR3 loop: CASSPFLGQGYNEQFF. The CDR3 DNA follows: TGTGCCAGCAGCCCCTTCCTGGGACAGGGGTACAATGAGCAGTTCTTC.

This CDR3 is CASSSELAGGITGELFF. In nucleotides, the CDR3 is TGTGCCAGCAGCTCTGAACTAGCGGGAGGGATCACCGGGGAGCTGTTTTTT. The chain links TRBV7-9 to TRBJ2-2, with 13 positions matching TRBD2. CDR3 size: 17 residues. J gave up 4 bases and V 4 bases, and 6 bases lay outside the gene matches. The V gene's germline CDR1 is SEHNR and CDR2 FQNEAQ (reference sequence).

The gene calls are TRBV19 and TRBJ1-1; unclear D gene. The ends were cut back, 7 bases at V and 2 bases at J, with 5 bases in the middle. Germline V gene sequence: CDR1 LNHDA, CDR2 SQIVND (reference sequence). CDR3 length: 11 residues. The CDR3 nucleotides read TGTGCCAGTACCACAAACACTGAAGCTTTCTTT. This sequence encodes CASTTNTEAFF. Drawing the rest from reference TRBV19 and TRBJ1-1, the complete variable domain is DGGITQSPKYLFRKEGQNVTLSCEQNLNHDAMYWYRQDPGQGLRLIYYSQIVNDFQKGDIAEGYSVSREKKESFPLTVTSAQKNPTAFYLCASTTNTEAFFGQGTRLTVV.

As to this clone: In the same sample, other DNA sequences code for this CDR3. J is TRBJ1-5 and V is TRBV28; D is unresolved. Germline CDR1 and CDR2: MDHEN and SYDVKM. The V gene lost 5 bases and the J gene lost 4 bases, with 6 bases spanning the gap. The CDR3 consists of 12 residues. This CDR3 is CASSPLNQPQHF. The DNA for the CDR3 is TGTGCCAGCAGTCCCCTTAATCAGCCCCAGCATTTT.